This T cell receptor (beta chain) was observed in a study of blood T cell repertoires in COVID-19. Sequencing used immunoSEQ multiplex PCR; TCRdb keeps in-frame clones, though not all of them. Of around 280,000 clones in the sample, around 89% are singletons; the top ten hold 1.7%. The clonotype comes from a woman younger than 35 with acute COVID-19. Sequencing was done on a sample of PBMCs or T cells enriched from blood (not recorded which).

CDR3 loop: CASSPLRAGYETQYF. The CDR3 coding sequence is TGTGCCAGCAGTCCGCTCAGGGCCGGCTACGAGACCCAGTACTTC. The chain joins TRBV28 to TRBJ2-5, with D perhaps TRBD1 (5 bases). The germline gives CDR1 MDHEN, CDR2 SYDVKM. The V and J ends lost 5 bases and 5 bases respectively, with 18 bases between them. CDR3 length equals 15 residues.